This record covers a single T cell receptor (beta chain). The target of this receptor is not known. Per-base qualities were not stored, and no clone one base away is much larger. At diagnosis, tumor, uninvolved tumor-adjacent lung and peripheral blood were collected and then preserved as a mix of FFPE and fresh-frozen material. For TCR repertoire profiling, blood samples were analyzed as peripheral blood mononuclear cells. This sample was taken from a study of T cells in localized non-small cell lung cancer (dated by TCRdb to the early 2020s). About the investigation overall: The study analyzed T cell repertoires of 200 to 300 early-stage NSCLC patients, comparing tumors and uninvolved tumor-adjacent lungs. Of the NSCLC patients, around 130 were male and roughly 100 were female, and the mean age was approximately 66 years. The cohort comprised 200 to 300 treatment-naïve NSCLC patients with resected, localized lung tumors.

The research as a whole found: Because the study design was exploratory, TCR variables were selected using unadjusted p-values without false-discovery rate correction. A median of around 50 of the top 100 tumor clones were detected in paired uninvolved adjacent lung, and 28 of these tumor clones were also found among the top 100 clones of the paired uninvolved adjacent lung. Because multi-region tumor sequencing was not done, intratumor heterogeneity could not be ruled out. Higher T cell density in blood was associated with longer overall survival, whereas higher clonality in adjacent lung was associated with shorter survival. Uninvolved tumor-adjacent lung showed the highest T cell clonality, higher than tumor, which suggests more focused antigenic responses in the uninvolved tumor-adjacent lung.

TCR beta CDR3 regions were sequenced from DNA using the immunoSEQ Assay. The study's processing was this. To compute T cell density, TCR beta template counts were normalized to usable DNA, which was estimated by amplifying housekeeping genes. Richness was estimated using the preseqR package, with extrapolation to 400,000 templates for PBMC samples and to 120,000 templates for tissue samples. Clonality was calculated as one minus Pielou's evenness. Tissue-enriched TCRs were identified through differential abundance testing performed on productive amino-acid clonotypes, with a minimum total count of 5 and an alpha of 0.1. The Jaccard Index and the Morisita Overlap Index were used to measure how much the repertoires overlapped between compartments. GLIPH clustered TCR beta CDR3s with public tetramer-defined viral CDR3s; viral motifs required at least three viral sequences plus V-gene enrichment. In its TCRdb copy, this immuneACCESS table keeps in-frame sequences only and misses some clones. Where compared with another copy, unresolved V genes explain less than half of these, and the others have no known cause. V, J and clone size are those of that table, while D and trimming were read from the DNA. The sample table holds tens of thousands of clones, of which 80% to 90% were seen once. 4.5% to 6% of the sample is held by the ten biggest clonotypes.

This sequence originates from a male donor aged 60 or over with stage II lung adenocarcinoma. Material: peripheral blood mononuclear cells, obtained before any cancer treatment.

The nucleotide sequence is given as TGTGCCAGCAGTTCGTTAGCGGGAGGTGAATTCAATGAGCAGTTCTTC. This sequence encodes CASSSLAGGEFNEQFF. The chain couples TRBV6-5 to TRBJ2-1; 10 bases in the middle match TRBD2. Based on the germline V gene, the CDR1 and CDR2 sequences are MNHEY and SVGAGI. Trimmed from V: 4 bases; trimmed from J: 6 bases; junction bases lacking a gene match: 9. From cysteine to phenylalanine, the CDR3 is 16 amino acids long. This entry keeps only the CDR3 DNA: 48 bases, framed from base 1.